This is a list of T cell receptor beta chains from one sample in a study of regulatory T cells in long-lasting Graves disease. One entry per CDR3 protein results from TCRdb running MiXCR on the multiplex PCR reads. Among about 420,000 distinct CDR3 sequences listed, around 15% were seen once. In addition, the sample was reused for a study of T cells in Graves' hyperthyroidism and ophthalmopathy.

This specimen was peripheral blood mononuclear cells (PBMCs), taken at new diagnosis, from a patient treated with antithyroid drugs. All receptors derive from a woman under 30 with Graves disease. Both conserved end residues are part of each CDR3. A D gene is named only where the DNA matches it firmly. Some rows mark clone size as missing; the rest say once, few, many or name a class of expanded clone.

TRBV7-2,TRBJ2-7,TRBD2,NA,CASSPRGGAPYEQYF,TGTGCCAGCAGCCCTCGGGGGGGCGCCCCCTACGAGCAGTACTTC
TRBV2,TRBJ2-5,NA,many,CASSEGFIGETQYF,TGTGCCAGCAGTGAGGGATTCATCGGCGAGACCCAGTACTTC
TRBV18,TRBJ2-1,TRBD2,NA,CASSPSAGRGSYNEQFF,TGTGCCAGCTCACCGTCGGCCGGGAGGGGCTCCTACAATGAGCAGTTCTTC
TRBV6-1,TRBJ2-1,TRBD1,NA,CASSNPGQGSYNEQFF,TGTGCCAGCAGTAACCCGGGACAGGGATCCTACAATGAGCAGTTCTTC
TRBV11-2,TRBJ2-7,TRBD2,many,CASSHSGPRVGQYF,TGTGCCAGCAGCCATAGCGGGCCCCGCGTAGGGCAGTACTTC
TRBV13,TRBJ2-1,TRBD2,NA,CASSLSAPRTSEQFF,TGTGCCAGCAGCTTATCGGCCCCCCGGACTAGCGAGCAGTTCTTC
TRBV7-8,TRBJ2-7,NA,NA,CASSLIGHEQYF,TGTGCCAGCAGTCTAATCGGCCACGAGCAGTACTTC
TRBV10-3,TRBJ1-5,NA,NA,CAISGEYDNQPQHF,TGTGCCATCAGTGGGGAATACGATAACCAGCCCCAGCATTTT
TRBV9,TRBJ2-5,NA,many,CASSERDDKETQYF,TGTGCCAGCAGCGAGCGAGACGATAAGGAGACCCAGTACTTC
TRBV12-3/TRBV12-4,TRBJ1-1,NA,many,CASSLGGRGSTEAFF,TGTGCCAGCAGTTTAGGGGGCAGGGGCTCCACTGAAGCTTTCTTT
TRBV28,TRBJ2-1,TRBD2,NA,CASTPAGGGEQFF,TGTGCCAGCACGCCAGCGGGAGGGGGTGAGCAGTTCTTC
TRBV30,TRBJ1-2,NA,many,CASRGGANHGYTF,TGTGCCTCCCGGGGGGGGGCGAACCATGGCTACACCTTC
TRBV6-1,TRBJ1-2,NA,many,CASRSRDTYGYTF,TGTGCCAGCCGGAGCCGGGACACCTATGGCTACACCTTC
TRBV15,TRBJ1-1,TRBD1,many,CATSRLAGRGGTEAFF,TGTGCCACCAGCAGATTGGCTGGCAGGGGGGGCACTGAAGCTTTCTTT
TRBV11-2,TRBJ2-3,TRBD2,many,CASSSPGLASFRDTDTQYF,TGTGCCAGCAGCTCACCGGGACTAGCGAGTTTCCGGGACACAGATACGCAGTATTTT
TRBV20-1,TRBJ2-3,NA,few,CSASLGPADTQYF,TGCAGTGCTAGTCTTGGGCCGGCAGATACGCAGTATTTT
TRBV20-1,TRBJ1-1,NA,few,CSASSPTINTEAFF,TGCAGTGCTAGTTCCCCCACAATTAACACTGAAGCTTTCTTT
TRBV11-2,TRBJ2-7,NA,NA,CASSLTPTDSYEQYF,TGTGCCAGCAGCTTAACCCCGACAGACTCCTACGAGCAGTACTTC
TRBV28,TRBJ2-1,TRBD2,many,CASSTGLAGGPTYNEQFF,TGTGCCAGCAGTACGGGACTAGCGGGAGGCCCTACCTACAATGAGCAGTTCTTC
TRBV29-1,TRBJ2-1,NA,many,CSAGLGSYNEQFF,TGCAGCGCCGGGCTGGGCTCCTACAATGAGCAGTTCTTC
TRBV28,TRBJ2-1,TRBD2,NA,CASSQSPGQSGRLAGYNEQFF,TGTGCCAGCAGCCAAAGTCCGGGACAGTCCGGGAGACTAGCGGGCTACAATGAGCAGTTCTTC
TRBV11-3,TRBJ2-2,NA,NA,CASSLDPFTGELFF,TGTGCCAGCAGCTTAGATCCCTTCACCGGGGAGCTGTTTTTT
TRBV7-9,TRBJ2-5,TRBD1,many,CASSSTGVGETQYF,TGTGCCAGCAGCTCCACAGGGGTTGGAGAGACCCAGTACTTC
TRBV19,TRBJ2-3,NA,NA,CASSSGIDTDTQYF,TGTGCCAGTAGTTCGGGCATTGACACAGATACGCAGTATTTT